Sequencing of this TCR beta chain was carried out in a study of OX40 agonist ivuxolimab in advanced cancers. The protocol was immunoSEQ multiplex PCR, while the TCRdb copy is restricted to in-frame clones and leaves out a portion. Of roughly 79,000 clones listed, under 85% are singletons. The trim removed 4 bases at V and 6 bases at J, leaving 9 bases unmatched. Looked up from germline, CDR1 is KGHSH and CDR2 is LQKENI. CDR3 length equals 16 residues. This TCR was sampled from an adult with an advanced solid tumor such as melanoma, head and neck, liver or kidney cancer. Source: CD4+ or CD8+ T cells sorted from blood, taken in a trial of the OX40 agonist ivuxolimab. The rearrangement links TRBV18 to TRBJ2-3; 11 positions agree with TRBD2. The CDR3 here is CASSRGTSGTQDTQYF. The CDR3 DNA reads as TGTGCCAGCTCACGAGGGACTAGCGGCACACAGGATACGCAGTATTTT. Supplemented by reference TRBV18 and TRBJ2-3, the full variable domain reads NAGVMQNPRHLVRRRGQEARLRCSPMKGHSHVYWYRQLPEEGLKFMVYLQKENIIDESGMPKERFSAEFPKEGPSILRIQQVVRGDSAAYFCASSRGTSGTQDTQYFGPGTRLTVL.